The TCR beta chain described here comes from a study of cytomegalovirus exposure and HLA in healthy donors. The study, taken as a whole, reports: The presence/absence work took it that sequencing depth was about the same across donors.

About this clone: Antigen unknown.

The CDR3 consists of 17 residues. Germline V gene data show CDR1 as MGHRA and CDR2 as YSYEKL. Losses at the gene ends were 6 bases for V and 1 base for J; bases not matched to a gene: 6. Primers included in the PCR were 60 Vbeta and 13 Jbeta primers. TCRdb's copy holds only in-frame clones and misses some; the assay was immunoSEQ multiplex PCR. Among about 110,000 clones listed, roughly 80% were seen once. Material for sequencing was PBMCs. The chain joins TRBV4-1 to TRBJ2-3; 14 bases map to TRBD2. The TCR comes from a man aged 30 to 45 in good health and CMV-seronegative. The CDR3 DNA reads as TGCGCCAGCAGTCGGACTAGCGGGGGGACCGGCACAGATACGCAGTATTTT. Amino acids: CASSRTSGGTGTDTQYF.